This TCR beta chain was retrieved from a study of blood T cell repertoires in COVID-19. Background on the study: There were acute and convalescent COVID-19 samples, and they came from the United States, Italy and Spain. Nucleic acid was either cDNA or gDNA, and it came from T cells, B-cell-depleted T cells, or PBMCs.

Original analysis: Counts of nucleated cells, estimated from reference gene primer amplification, were obtained. Clones were read by immunoSEQ multiplex PCR, and TCRdb kept only the in-frame ones, dropping some. V and J calls and clone size are as listed in that table; D and trimming were resolved from the DNA. The repertoire holds about 75,000 clones, with roughly 87% as singletons. This receptor was identified in a woman aged 45-65 years with acute or convalescent COVID-19. The sample consisted of peripheral blood.

The CDR3 is CAWSGRQGPSYEQYF. CDR3 in DNA: TGTGCCTGGAGTGGCCGACAGGGGCCCTCCTACGAGCAGTACTTC. The genes are TRBV30 and TRBJ2-7, with TRBD1 identical over 8 bases. The ends lost 1 base at V and 0 bases at J; junction bases unmatched: 5. The CDR3 runs 15 residues. Germline V gene data show CDR1 as GTSNPN and CDR2 as SVGIG (reference sequence).